A single T cell receptor beta chain is shown here with its context. The antigen is unknown. Germline CDR1 reads MDHEN; CDR2 reads SYDVKM. CDR3 length: 14 amino acids. Trimming removed 2 bases at V and 0 bases at J, with 5 bases between. Naive CD4+ cells were CD45RA-selected; the remaining cells were memory. The data derive from a study of shared clonotypes between healthy human individuals. Study conclusions and caveats: The naive CD4 repertoires of several donors were compared, and around 5.1% of clonotypes were shared.

Samples underwent the assay at deep level. The input for sorted-subset replicate PCRs was approximately 210 ng DNA, tens of thousands of T cell genomes. The repertoire was sequenced with immunoSEQ multiplex PCR; TCRdb's copy has only in-frame clones and lacks some. The sample lists 2 million to 2.5 million clones, approximately 93% occurring once. Input material: naive CD4+ T cells from PBMCs. Subset defined: CD45RA+ positively selected. This receptor was obtained from a man between 18 and 29 years old in good health. Some clones in this sample may be carry-over from other donors' samples. The chain couples TRBV28 to TRBJ1-5, with D unclear. DNA for the CDR3: TGTGCCAGCAGTTTAACCTATAGCAATCAGCCCCAGCATTTT. Translating gives CASSLTYSNQPQHF.